The present entry profiles one T cell receptor beta chain with its context. This clone showed up just once. Its antigen has not been determined. Base qualities are not at hand, and no much larger clone is one base apart. Each collaborating institution followed its own protocols to collect whole blood in K2EDTA tubes. For TCRbeta analysis, collaborators shipped samples in one of three forms: frozen whole blood, isolated PBMCs, or DNA extracted from either of those sample types. The data originate from a study of blood T cell repertoires in COVID-19 (TCRdb year 2020). With regard to the full study: Collaborator samples came from the United States, Italy and Spain and covered acute and convalescent phases of COVID-19. The dataset comprised deeply sampled blood TCRbeta repertoires from subjects exposed to, actively infected with, or recovered from COVID-19. HLA class I and class II types, where available, came from metadata supplied by the sample provider rather than from assay-based typing. The material from the prospective study consisted of cDNA or gDNA derived from T cells, B-cell-depleted T cells, or PBMCs. The repertoires were released in a freely available public database intended as a resource for research on the immune response to SARS-CoV-2. Sample metadata almost always included a de-identified subject ID, COVID-19 status, age in years and sex. The samples were drawn from the first 160 participants of the ongoing ImmuneRACE study and from 950 to 1,500 subjects provided by 6 global collaborators. Overall study outcomes, separate from this receptor: How much clinical and demographic metadata was included differed by source and by participant, and the metadata was provided uncurated.

The germline V gene sets CDR1 to MNHEY and CDR2 to SVGEGT. The CDR3 sequence holds 15 residues, the cysteine and phenylalanine included. Only the CDR3 DNA stays, 45 bases, in frame from base 1. V is pruned by 5 bases and J by 2 bases, leaving 5 bases of the junction without a gene match. TCRbeta CDR3 regions were amplified from genomic DNA by means of the immunoSEQ Assay, a bias-controlled multiplex PCR. Under the source paper's analysis protocol: The number of nucleated cells in each sample was estimated from the amplification of reference gene primers within the assay. Sequence reads were collapsed and filtered to measure the absolute abundance of every unique TCRbeta CDR3 rearrangement. For each sample, productive Simpson clonality was calculated as the square root of Simpson's diversity index over productive rearrangements. The table comes from immuneACCESS by way of TCRdb, which keeps in-frame sequences with V and J called. Part of the clones is missing from these tables; in studies checked, under half for an unresolved V gene and the rest for unknown reasons. That table supplies the V and J calls and clone size; D and trimming were determined from the DNA. The sample table contains 80,000 to 100,000 clones; only one count was recorded for 80% to 90% of them. The top ten constitute just under 20% of the sample.

The rearrangement combines TRBV6-2 or TRBV6-3 with TRBJ2-7, with 11 bases in between that match TRBD1. This TCR was sampled from a human donor in a cohort sampled during active COVID-19. The sample consisted of peripheral blood. The nucleotide sequence reads TGTGCCAGCAGTCACCGGACAGGGGGCCCCTACGAGCAGTACTTC. This sequence encodes CASSHRTGGPYEQYF.